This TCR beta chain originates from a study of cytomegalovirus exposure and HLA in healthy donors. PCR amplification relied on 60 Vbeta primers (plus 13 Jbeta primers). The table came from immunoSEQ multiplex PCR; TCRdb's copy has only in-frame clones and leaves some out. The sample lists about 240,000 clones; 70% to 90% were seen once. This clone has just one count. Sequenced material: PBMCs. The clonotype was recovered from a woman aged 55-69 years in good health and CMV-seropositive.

DNA of the CDR3: TGTGCCAGCAGTCAAGACAGGGGGCTATCCGAGCAGTACTTC. Amino acids: CASSQDRGLSEQYF. J is TRBJ2-5 and V is TRBV2, with 10 bases fitting TRBD1. The DNA end favors TRBJ2-7, so the J call may be wrong. CDR1 and CDR2 (germline): SNHLY, FYNNEI. CDR3 length equals 14 residues.